The rows below give T cell receptor beta chains drawn from one sample of a study of OX40 agonist ivuxolimab in advanced cancers. Profiling relied on immunoSEQ multiplex PCR, and the TCRdb table lists in-frame clones only, not all of them. Among tens of thousands of clones listed, approximately 90% were seen once. The sample in question was CD4+ or CD8+ T cells sorted from blood, obtained in a trial of the OX40 agonist ivuxolimab. The receptors come from an adult with an advanced solid tumor such as melanoma, head and neck, liver or kidney cancer. Both conserved end residues are trimmed from each CDR3.

j_gene,v_gene,CDR3aa
TRBJ2-2,TRBV29-1,SVEDRPTGELF
TRBJ1-1,TRBV10-3,AISESNRNSPSNTEAF
TRBJ2-3,TRBV18,ASSPTRTSTDTQY
TRBJ2-5,TRBV5-6,ASSLRRGQETQY
TRBJ2-6,TRBV4-1,ASSRDGDSSGANVLT
TRBJ2-2,TRBV2,ASRDYPHSGELF
TRBJ1-1,TRBV19,ASSIGEAKAF
TRBJ2-1,TRBV4-1,ASSQDPETYNEQF
TRBJ2-1,TRBV25-1,ASSDGRNPNEQF
TRBJ2-6,TRBV19,ASSILPGAAPGANVLT
TRBJ2-1,TRBV7-9,ASSLGGLAGAYNEQF
TRBJ1-3,TRBV13,ASSRTGTRGNTIY
TRBJ2-7,TRBV6-1,ASSVLMGQGNEQY
TRBJ2-1,TRBV7-3,ASSLGLADYNEQF
TRBJ1-2,TRBV5-1,ASSLETASYGYT
TRBJ1-4,TRBV13,ASSLTGLANEKLF
TRBJ1-5,TRBV4-3,ASSQSVDQPQH
TRBJ2-1,TRBV28,ASTPRRPYNEQF
TRBJ1-2,TRBV6-5,ASRPDLLGYT
TRBJ2-1,TRBV4-3,ASSQLAGSYNEQF
TRBJ2-3,TRBV29-1,SADLGGGGADTQY
TRBJ2-7,TRBV5-8,ASSPQGYEQY
TRBJ2-1,TRBV19,ASSMGLAGGFSSYNEQF
TRBJ2-3,TRBV7-9,ASSSQGASTDTQY
TRBJ2-3,TRBV6-5,ASSYSDSGTDTQY
TRBJ1-5,TRBV18,ASPTTGLNQPQH
TRBJ1-4,TRBV15,ATSRDLGDEKLF
TRBJ1-6,TRBV6-6,ASSYGGAGGSPLH
TRBJ2-7,TRBV10-3,AIRIADLSYEQY
TRBJ2-7,TRBV5-6,ASAPSNLNEQY
TRBJ2-6,TRBV27,ASSLSGGEAGANVLT
TRBJ1-2,TRBV11-2,ASSLSPGFNYGYT
TRBJ2-7,TRBV19,ASSRDALSYEQY
TRBJ1-1,TRBV10-3,AITRQGSTEAF
TRBJ1-1,TRBV14,ASSQGILNTEAF
TRBJ1-5,TRBV5-1,ASSLAPPDGNQPQH
TRBJ2-5,TRBV5-1,ASSSGTVNQETQY
TRBJ1-4,TRBV7-2,ASTLGGDEKLF
TRBJ2-1,TRBV5-1,ASSPTGTSGRASYNEQF
TRBJ2-7,TRBV2,ASSESSYEQY
TRBJ2-5,TRBV30,AWSVRRKETQY
TRBJ2-5,TRBV21-1,ASSKLMAANRLETQY
TRBJ2-5,TRBV27,AGRPGRTSGSGGETQY
TRBJ1-2,TRBV5-6,ASSSDRVGYGYT
TRBJ2-4,TRBV19,ASIMIELAKNIQY
TRBJ2-1,TRBV27,ASSWGLASGKNEQF
TRBJ2-1,TRBV2,ASSGDRGVYNEQF